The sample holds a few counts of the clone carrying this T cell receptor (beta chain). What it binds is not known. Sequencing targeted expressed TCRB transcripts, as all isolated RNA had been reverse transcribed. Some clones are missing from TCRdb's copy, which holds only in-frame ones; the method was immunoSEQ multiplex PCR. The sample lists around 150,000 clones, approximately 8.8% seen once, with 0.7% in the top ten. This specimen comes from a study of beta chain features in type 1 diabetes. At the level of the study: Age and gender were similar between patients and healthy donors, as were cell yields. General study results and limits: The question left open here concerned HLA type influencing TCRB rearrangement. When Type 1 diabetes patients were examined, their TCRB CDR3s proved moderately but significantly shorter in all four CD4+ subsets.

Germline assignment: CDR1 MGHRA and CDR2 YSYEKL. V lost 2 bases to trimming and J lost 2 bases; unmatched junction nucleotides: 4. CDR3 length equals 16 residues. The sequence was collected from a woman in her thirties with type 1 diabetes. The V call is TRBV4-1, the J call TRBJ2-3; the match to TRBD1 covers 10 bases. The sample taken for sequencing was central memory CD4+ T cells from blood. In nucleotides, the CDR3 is TGCGCCAGCAGCCAAAAGACAGGGGGCATCACAGATACGCAGTATTTT. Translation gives CASSQKTGGITDTQYF.